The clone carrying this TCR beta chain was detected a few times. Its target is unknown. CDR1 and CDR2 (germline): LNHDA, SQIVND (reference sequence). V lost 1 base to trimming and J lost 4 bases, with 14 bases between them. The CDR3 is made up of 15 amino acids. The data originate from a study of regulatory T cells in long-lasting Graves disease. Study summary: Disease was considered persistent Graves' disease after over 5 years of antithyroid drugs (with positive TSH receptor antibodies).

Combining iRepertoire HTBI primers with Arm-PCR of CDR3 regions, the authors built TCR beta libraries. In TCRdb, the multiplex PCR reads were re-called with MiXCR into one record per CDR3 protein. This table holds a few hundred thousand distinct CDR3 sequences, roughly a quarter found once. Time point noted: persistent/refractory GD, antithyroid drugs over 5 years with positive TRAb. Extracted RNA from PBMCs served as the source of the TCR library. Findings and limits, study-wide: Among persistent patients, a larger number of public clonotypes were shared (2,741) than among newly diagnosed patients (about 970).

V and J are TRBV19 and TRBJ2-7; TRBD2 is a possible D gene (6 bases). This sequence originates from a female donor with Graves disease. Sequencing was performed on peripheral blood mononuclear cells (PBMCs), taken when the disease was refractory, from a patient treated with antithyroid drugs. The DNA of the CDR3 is TGTGCCAGTAGTATAGTAGGGGTTAGCGGTTACGAGCAGTACTTC. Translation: CASSIVGVSGYEQYF.